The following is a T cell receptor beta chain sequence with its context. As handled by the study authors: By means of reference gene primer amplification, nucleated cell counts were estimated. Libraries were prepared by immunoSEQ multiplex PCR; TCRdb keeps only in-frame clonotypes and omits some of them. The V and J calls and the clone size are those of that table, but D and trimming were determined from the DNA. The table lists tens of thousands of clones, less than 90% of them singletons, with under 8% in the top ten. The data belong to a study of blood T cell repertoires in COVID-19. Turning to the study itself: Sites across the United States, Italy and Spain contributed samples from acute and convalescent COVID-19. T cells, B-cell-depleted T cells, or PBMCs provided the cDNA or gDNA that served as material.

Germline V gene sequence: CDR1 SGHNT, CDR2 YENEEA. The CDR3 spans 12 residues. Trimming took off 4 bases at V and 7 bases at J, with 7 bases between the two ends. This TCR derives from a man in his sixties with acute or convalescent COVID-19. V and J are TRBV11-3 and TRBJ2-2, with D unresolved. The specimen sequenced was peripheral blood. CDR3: CASSSYSGELFF. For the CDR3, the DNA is TGTGCCAGCAGCTCCTACAGCGGGGAGCTGTTTTTT.